These 8 T cell receptor beta chains share one sample of origin, sequenced in a study of shared clonotypes between healthy human individuals. Assay used: immunoSEQ multiplex PCR; TCRdb lists only in-frame clones, some missing. This sample has around 2.5 million clones, with approximately 93% found just once. The material sequenced was naive CD4+ T cells from PBMCs. Subset indicated: CD45RA+ positively selected. The receptors shown here come from a young man in good health. Some clones in this sample may be carry-over from other donors' samples.

This clone was detected once. The rearrangement joins TRBV13 to TRBJ2-3; 14 positions match TRBD2. CDR3 length: 19 residues. The germline V gene has CDR1 PRHDT and CDR2 FYEKMQ (reference sequence). Trimming removed 3 bases from V and 3 bases from J; junction bases left unmatched: 11. The CDR3 DNA follows: TGTGCCAGCAGCTTCCCCCCCGGGACTAGCGGGAGAGGTACAGATACGCAGTATTTT. Its protein product is CASSFPPGTSGRGTDTQYF.

The gene calls are TRBV29-1 and TRBJ2-2; 10 nucleotides line up with TRBD1. CDR3 length: 13 amino acids. V lost 7 bases to trimming and J lost 10 bases; unmatched junction nucleotides: 9. Germline lookup yields CDR1 SQVTM and CDR2 ANQGSEA. DNA for the CDR3: TGCAGCGCCGAGACAGGGGGCGGCGCGGAGCTGTTTTTT. Protein sequence: CSAETGGGAELFF.

This clone was counted once. This chain joins TRBV14 and TRBJ2-7, with 8 positions matching TRBD1. The CDR3 is made up of 17 amino acids. Germline V gene lookup returns CDR1 SGHDN and CDR2 FVKESK. Unmatched junction bases numbered 10, after V lost 1 base and J lost 2 bases. The CDR3 DNA follows: TGTGCCAGCAGCCAAGGGACAGGGCCCCAATATACCTACGAGCAGTACTTC. This gives the protein CASSQGTGPQYTYEQYF. Combining the CDR3 with reference TRBV14 and TRBJ2-7 gives the whole variable domain EAGVTQFPSHSVIEKGQTVTLRCDPISGHDNLYWYRRVMGKEIKFLLHFVKESKQDESGMPNNRFLAERTGGTYSTLKVQPAELEDSGVYFCASSQGTGPQYTYEQYFGPGTRLTVT.

This clone was found once. The chain joins TRBV28 to TRBJ1-5, with 8 bases that match TRBD1. Germline V CDR1 and CDR2: MDHEN, SYDVKM. V dropped 6 bases and J dropped 6; count of bases not matched to a gene: 10. CDR3 length: 15 amino acids. CDR3 in amino acids: CASSFLGQGFQPQHF. The CDR3 bases are TGTGCCAGCAGCTTCCTAGGACAGGGTTTTCAGCCCCAGCATTTT. The complete variable domain, with remaining parts taken from reference TRBV28 and TRBJ1-5, reads DVKVTQSSRYLVKRTGEKVFLECVQDMDHENMFWYRQDPGLGLRLIYFSYDVKMKEKGDIPEGYSVSREKKERFSLILESASTNQTSMYLCASSFLGQGFQPQHFGDGTRLSIL.

The chain has TRBV5-1 and TRBJ2-1, with TRBD1 identical over 9 bases. Germline V CDR1 and CDR2: SGHRS, YFSETQ. V lost 0 bases to trimming and J lost 3 bases; unmatched junction nucleotides: 10. This CDR3 contains 18 residues. CDR3 amino acids: CASSLDPPGQGFYNEQFF. CDR3 bases: TGCGCCAGCAGCTTGGACCCTCCGGGACAGGGTTTCTACAATGAGCAGTTCTTC.

This clone was observed a few times. The chain couples TRBV11-2 to TRBJ1-1; TRBD1 agrees at 7 bases. Per germline, CDR1 SGHAT and CDR2 FQNNGV. The trim removed 5 bases at V and 5 bases at J, leaving 5 bases unmatched. The CDR3 is 13 amino acids. The CDR3 loop is CASSVDRETEAFF. CDR3 sequence (DNA): TGTGCCAGCAGCGTCGACAGGGAAACTGAAGCTTTCTTT.

The chain carries TRBV6-5 and TRBJ2-2; 11 nucleotides line up with TRBD2. V was pared by 0 bases and J by 3 bases, with 0 bases of the junction left unmatched. The CDR3 contains 16 residues. Per the germline V gene, CDR1 is MNHEY and CDR2 is SVGAGI. Here the CDR3 DNA reads TGTGCCAGCAGTTACTCTAGCGGGAGGGACACCGGGGAGCTGTTTTTT. It yields the protein CASSYSSGRDTGELFF.

In the case of this clone: This sample also contains other DNA sequences that code for the same CDR3. This chain connects TRBV9 to TRBJ1-2; D is unclear. CDR3 length: 17 amino acids. V dropped 4 bases and J dropped 0 bases, with 19 bases sitting between them. The germline CDR1 and CDR2 sequences are SGDLS and YYNGEE. The CDR3 DNA follows: TGTGCCAGCAGCCCAGGAGACCGCGCGGGGACTAACTATGGCTACACCTTC. The encoded protein is CASSPGDRAGTNYGYTF.